This TCR beta chain was identified during a study of blood T cell repertoires in COVID-19. Looking at the study overall: Acute-phase and convalescent COVID-19 samples originated in the United States, Italy and Spain. Sample material is recorded as cDNA or gDNA derived from T cells, B-cell-depleted T cells, or PBMCs.

Per the study methods: How many nucleated cells were present was estimated from reference gene primer amplification. Data came from immunoSEQ multiplex PCR; TCRdb stores just in-frame clones and leaves some out. V, J and clone size are taken as reported in that table, and D and trimming were inferred from the DNA itself. The table lists fewer than 180,000 clones, about 80% of them singletons. The trim removed 4 bases at V and 3 bases at J, leaving 4 bases unmatched. The CDR3 consists of 14 residues. Germline V lookup: CDR1 SGHRS, CDR2 YFSETQ. The source is a man in his 70s with acute or convalescent COVID-19. The chain carries TRBV5-1 and TRBJ1-5, with 7 bases that match TRBD1. Sequenced material: peripheral blood. CDR3 nucleotides: TGCGCCAGCAGCCCCGGACAGGACAATCAGCCCCAGCATTTT. Amino acid sequence: CASSPGQDNQPQHF. Combining the CDR3 with reference TRBV5-1 and TRBJ1-5 gives the whole variable domain KAGVTQTPRYLIKTRGQQVTLSCSPISGHRSVSWYQQTPGQGLQFLFEYFSETQRNKGNFPGRFSGRQFSNSRSEMNVSTLELGDSALYLCASSPGQDNQPQHFGDGTRLSIL.